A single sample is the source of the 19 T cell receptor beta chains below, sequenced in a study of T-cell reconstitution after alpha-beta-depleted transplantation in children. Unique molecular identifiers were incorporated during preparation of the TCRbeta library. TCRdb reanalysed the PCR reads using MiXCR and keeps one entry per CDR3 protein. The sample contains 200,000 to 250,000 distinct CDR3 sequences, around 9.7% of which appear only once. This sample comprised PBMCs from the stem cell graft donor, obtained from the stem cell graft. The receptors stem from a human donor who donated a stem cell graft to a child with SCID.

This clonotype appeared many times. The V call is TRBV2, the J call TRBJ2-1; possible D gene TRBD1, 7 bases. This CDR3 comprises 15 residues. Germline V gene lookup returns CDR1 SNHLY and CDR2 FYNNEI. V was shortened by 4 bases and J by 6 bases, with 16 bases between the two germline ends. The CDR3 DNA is TGTGCCAGCAGTGTTAGGACAGGCGGGGTCAATGAGCAGTTCTTC. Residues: CASSVRTGGVNEQFF.

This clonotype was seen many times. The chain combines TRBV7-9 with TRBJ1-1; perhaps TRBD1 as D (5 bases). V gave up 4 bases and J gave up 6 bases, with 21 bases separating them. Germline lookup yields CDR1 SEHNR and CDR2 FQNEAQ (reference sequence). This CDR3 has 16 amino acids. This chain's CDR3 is CASSSQTPIGGAEAFF. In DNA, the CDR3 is TGTGCCAGCAGCTCCCAAACGCCCATTGGGGGGGCTGAAGCTTTCTTT.

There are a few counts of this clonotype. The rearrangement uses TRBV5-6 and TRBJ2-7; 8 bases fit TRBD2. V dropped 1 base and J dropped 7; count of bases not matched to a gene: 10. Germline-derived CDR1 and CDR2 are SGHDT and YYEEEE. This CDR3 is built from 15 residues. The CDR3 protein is CASSLLGRGANEQYF. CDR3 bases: TGTGCCAGCAGCTTGCTTGGGCGGGGGGCAAATGAGCAGTACTTC. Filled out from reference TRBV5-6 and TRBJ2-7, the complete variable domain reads DAGVTQSPTHLIKTRGQQVTLRCSPKSGHDTVSWYQQALGQGPQFIFQYYEEEERQRGNFPDRFSGHQFPNYSSELNVNALLLGDSALYLCASSLLGRGANEQYFGPGTRLTVT.

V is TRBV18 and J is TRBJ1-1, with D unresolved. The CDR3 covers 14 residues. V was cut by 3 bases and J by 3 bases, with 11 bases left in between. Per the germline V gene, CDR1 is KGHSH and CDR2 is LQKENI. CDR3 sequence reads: CASSPSEGYTEAFF. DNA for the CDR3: TGTGCCAGCTCACCGAGCGAAGGGTACACTGAAGCTTTCTTT.

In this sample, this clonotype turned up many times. CDR3 DNA: TGCAGTGCCAGGCCCGGACAGGGGAATTCACCCCTCCACTTT. Encoded protein: CSARPGQGNSPLHF. The chain couples TRBV20-1 to TRBJ1-6; 9 positions agree with TRBD1. CDR1 DFQATT and CDR2 SNEGSKA come from the germline V gene (reference sequence). CDR3 length: 14 amino acids. V trimming: 6 bases; J trimming: 7 bases; junction bases outside the gene matches: 7.

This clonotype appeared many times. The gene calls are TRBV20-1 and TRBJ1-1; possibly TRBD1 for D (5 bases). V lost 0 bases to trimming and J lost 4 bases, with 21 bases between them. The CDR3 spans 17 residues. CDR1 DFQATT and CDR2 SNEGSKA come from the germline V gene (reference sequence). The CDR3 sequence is CSARDPRSDRGGTEAFF. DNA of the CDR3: TGCAGTGCTAGAGATCCCAGATCGGACCGCGGGGGCACTGAAGCTTTCTTT.

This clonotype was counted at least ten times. CDR3 coding DNA: TGCAGTGCTACTTTGATTCTGGAGACCCAGTACTTC. Protein sequence: CSATLILETQYF. The chain has TRBV20-1 and TRBJ2-5; D unresolved. This CDR3 contains 12 residues. Germline-derived CDR1 and CDR2 are DFQATT and SNEGSKA (reference sequence). Trimming stripped 4 bases from V and 5 bases from J, with 11 bases between.

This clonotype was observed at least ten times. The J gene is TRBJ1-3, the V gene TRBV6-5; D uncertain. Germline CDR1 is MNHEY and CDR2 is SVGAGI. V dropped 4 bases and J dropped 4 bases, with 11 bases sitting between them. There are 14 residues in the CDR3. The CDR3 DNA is TGTGCCAGCAGTTCTACATGGTCAGGAAACACCATATATTTT. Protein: CASSSTWSGNTIYF.

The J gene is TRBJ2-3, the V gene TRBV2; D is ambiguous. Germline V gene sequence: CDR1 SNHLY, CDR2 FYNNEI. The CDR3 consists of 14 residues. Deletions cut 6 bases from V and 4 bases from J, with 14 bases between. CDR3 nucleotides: TGTGCCAGCAGGGACCCCTCCGGTGCAGATACGCAGTATTTT. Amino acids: CASRDPSGADTQYF.

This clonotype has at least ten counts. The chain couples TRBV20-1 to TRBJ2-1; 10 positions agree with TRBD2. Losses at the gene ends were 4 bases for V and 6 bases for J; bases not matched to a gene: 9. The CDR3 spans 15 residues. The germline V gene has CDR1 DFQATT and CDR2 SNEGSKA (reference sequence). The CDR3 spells CSAKNGTSVRNEQFF. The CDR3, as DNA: TGCAGTGCTAAGAACGGGACTAGCGTACGCAATGAGCAGTTCTTC.

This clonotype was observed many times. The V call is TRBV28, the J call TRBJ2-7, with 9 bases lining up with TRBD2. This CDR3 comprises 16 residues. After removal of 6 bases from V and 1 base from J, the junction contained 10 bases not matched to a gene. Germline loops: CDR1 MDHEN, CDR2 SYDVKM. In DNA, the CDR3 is TGTGCCAGCAGAGGTACTAGCGGGCGGCTTTCCTACGAGCAGTACTTC. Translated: CASRGTSGRLSYEQYF.

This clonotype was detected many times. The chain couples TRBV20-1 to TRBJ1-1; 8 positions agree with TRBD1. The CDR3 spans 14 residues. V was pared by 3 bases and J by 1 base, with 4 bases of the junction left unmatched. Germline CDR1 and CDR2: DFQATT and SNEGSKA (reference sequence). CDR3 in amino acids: CSARDRVANTEAFF. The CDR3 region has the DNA TGCAGTGCTAGGGACAGGGTGGCGAACACTGAAGCTTTCTTT.

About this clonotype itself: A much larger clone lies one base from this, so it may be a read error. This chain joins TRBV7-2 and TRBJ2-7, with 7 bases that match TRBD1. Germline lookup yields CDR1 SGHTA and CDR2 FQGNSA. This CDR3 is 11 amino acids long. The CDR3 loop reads CASGQTYGQYF. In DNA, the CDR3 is TGTGCTTCGGGACAGACATACGGGCAGTACTTC.

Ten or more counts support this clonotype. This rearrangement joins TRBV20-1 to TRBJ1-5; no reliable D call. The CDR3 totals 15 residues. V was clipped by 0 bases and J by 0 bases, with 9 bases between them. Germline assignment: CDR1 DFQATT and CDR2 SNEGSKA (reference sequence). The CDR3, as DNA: TGCAGTGCTAGAGAGGCAGGCCGTAGCAATCAGCCCCAGCATTTT. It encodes CSAREAGRSNQPQHF.

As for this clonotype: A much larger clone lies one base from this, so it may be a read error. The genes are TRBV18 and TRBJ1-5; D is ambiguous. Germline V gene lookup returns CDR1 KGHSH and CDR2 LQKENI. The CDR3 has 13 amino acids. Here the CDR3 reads CASSPGHNQPPHF. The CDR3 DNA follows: TGTGCCAGCTCACCAGGTCACAATCAGCCCCCGCATTTT.

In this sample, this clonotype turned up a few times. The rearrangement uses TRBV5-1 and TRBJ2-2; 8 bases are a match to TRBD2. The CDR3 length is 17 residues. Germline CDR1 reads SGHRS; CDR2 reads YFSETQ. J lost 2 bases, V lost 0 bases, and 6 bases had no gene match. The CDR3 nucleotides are TGCGCCAGCAGCTTGGCCGAGCGGGGGATTAACACCGGGGAGCTGTTTTTT. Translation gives CASSLAERGINTGELFF.

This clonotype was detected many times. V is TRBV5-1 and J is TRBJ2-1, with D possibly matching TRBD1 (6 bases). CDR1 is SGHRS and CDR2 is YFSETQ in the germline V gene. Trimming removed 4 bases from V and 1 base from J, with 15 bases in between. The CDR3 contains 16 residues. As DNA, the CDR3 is TGCGCCAGCAGCCTCCGACAGGCGAGTTCCTACAATGAGCAGTTCTTC. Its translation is CASSLRQASSYNEQFF.

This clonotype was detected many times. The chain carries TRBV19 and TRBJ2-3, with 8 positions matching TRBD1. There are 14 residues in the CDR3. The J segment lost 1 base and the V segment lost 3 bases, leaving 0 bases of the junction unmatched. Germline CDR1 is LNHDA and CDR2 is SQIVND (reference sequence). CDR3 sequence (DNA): TGTGCCAGTAGTATGGGACAGGGCACAGATACGCAGTATTTT. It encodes CASSMGQGTDTQYF.

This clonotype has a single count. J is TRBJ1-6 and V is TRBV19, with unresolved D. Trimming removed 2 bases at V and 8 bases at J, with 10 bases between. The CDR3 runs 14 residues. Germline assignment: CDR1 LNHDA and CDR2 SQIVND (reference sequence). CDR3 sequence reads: CASSIIALDSPLHF. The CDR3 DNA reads TGTGCCAGTAGTATAATAGCCCTCGATTCACCCCTCCACTTT.